This section outlines one TCR beta chain sequence together with its context. Its antigen is still unknown. The CDR3 covers 14 residues. Germline CDR1 and CDR2: SGHTA and FQGNSA. Between the trimmed V and J ends, which lost 5 bases and 2 bases, there was a span of 12 bases. One entry per CDR3 protein, called by TCRdb with MiXCR from the PCR reads. The sample yields fewer than 30,000 distinct CDR3 sequences, under 65% seen once. The data belong to a study of vaccination and CD4 T cells after COVID-19. Regarding the study as a whole: Convalescent patients showed a median 86.3% of reactive clones that were seen only post-vaccination. Looking at convalescent patients, 304 of their 307 vaccine-specific clones were spike mono-reactive.

Sequenced here: CD4+ T cells from blood, sampled before SARS-CoV-2 vaccination. The receptor comes from a human donor who had recovered from COVID-19. V and J are TRBV7-2 and TRBJ2-5; D remains ambiguous. The CDR3 spells CASSLQTGQETQYF. CDR3 coding DNA: TGTGCCAGCAGCCTCCAGACCGGGCAAGAGACCCAGTACTTC.